These 4 T cell receptor beta chains were all obtained from the same sample, sequenced in a study of cytomegalovirus exposure and HLA in healthy donors. The repertoire was sequenced with immunoSEQ multiplex PCR; TCRdb's copy has only in-frame clones and lacks some. The repertoire has roughly 220,000 clones, approximately 90% of them found once; the top ten carry about 0.95%. Sequenced input: PBMCs. The receptors here all came from a woman in her late teens or twenties in good health and CMV-seronegative.

The chain carries TRBV2 and TRBJ1-2; 7 nucleotides line up with TRBD1. The ends lost 4 bases at V and 7 bases at J; junction bases unmatched: 9. Germline V gene sequence: CDR1 SNHLY, CDR2 FYNNEI. The CDR3 length is 14 residues. The CDR3 DNA follows: TGTGCCAGCAGTGGAATTGACAGGGTGCTTGGCTACACCTTC. Protein sequence: CASSGIDRVLGYTF.

The rearrangement links TRBV5-1 to TRBJ2-7, with 11 bases fitting TRBD2. Germline V gene lookup returns CDR1 SGHRS and CDR2 YFSETQ. J lost 3 bases, V lost 4 bases, and 12 bases had no gene match. This CDR3 region has 17 residues. The CDR3 DNA reads TGCGCCAGCAGCCCGGACCGACTAGCGGGGAGATACTACGAGCAGTACTTC. Encoded protein: CASSPDRLAGRYYEQYF.

V and J are TRBV11-2 and TRBJ2-7; D not certain. The CDR3 has 15 amino acids. V lost 5 bases and J 2 bases, leaving 16 bases between the germline ends. Germline V lookup: CDR1 SGHAT, CDR2 FQNNGV. The CDR3 DNA follows: TGTGCCAGCAGCCCACTCTGGGCCAGACCCTACGAGCAGTACTTC. It is translated as CASSPLWARPYEQYF.

This clone was observed once. The J gene is TRBJ1-1, the V gene TRBV6-5, with 7 nucleotides matching TRBD1. CDR1 MNHEY and CDR2 SVGAGI come from the germline V gene. The CDR3 consists of 15 residues. The trim removed 4 bases at V and 0 bases at J, leaving 5 bases unmatched. CDR3 sequence reads: CASSSQGILNTEAFF. In nucleotides, the CDR3 is TGTGCCAGCAGTTCACAGGGGATTTTGAACACTGAAGCTTTCTTT.